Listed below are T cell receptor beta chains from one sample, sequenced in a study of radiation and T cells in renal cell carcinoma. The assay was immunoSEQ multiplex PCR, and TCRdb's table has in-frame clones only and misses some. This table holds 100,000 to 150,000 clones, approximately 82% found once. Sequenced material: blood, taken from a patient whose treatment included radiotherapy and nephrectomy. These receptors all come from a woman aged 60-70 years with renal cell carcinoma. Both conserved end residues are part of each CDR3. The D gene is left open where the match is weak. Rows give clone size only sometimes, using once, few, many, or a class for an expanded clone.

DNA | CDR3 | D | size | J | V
TGTGCCAGCAGCTTAGGAGCGGGGGATACGCAGTATTTT | CASSLGAGDTQYF | TRBD2 | . | TRBJ2-3 | TRBV7-8
TGTGCCATCAGTGGGACAGGGAGCACTGAAGCTTTCTTT | CAISGTGSTEAFF | TRBD1 | few | TRBJ1-1 | TRBV10-3
TGTGCCAGCAGCCCCGGACAGGGGGCAGGAAGTGAGCAGTTCTTC | CASSPGQGAGSEQFF | TRBD1 | . | TRBJ2-1 | TRBV5-6
TGTGCCAGCAGCCGAGGGCCGGGACAGGCGAACCTCGAGCAGTACTTC | CASSRGPGQANLEQYF | TRBD1 | . | TRBJ2-7 | TRBV7-9
TGCGCCAGCAGCGGCTCTGCAGCCTACCAAGAGACCCAGTACTTC | CASSGSAAYQETQYF | . | few | TRBJ2-5 | TRBV5-1
TGTGCCAGCAGCTTAGTCGCAGGCTCCTACGAGCAGTACTTC | CASSLVAGSYEQYF | . | . | TRBJ2-7 | TRBV7-8
TGTGCCAGCCAGACTAGCGGTTCCTACAATGAGCAGTTCTTC | CASQTSGSYNEQFF | TRBD2 | . | TRBJ2-1 | TRBV5-6
TGCGCCAGCAGCTTGGGAGGGGCAAGGACTGAAGCTTTCTTT | CASSLGGARTEAFF | . | . | TRBJ1-1 | TRBV5-1
TGTGCCAGCAGCTCCGGGGGTTACGACGAGCAGTACTTC | CASSSGGYDEQYF | . | few | TRBJ2-7 | TRBV9
TGTGCCAGCAGCTTATACGGCAGCCAGAGTCAGTACTTC | CASSLYGSQSQYF | . | . | TRBJ2-7 | TRBV7-2
TGTGCCAGCAGTGAACGGGGCGCAGGAAACACCATATATTTT | CASSERGAGNTIYF | . | once | TRBJ1-3 | TRBV6-1
TGTGCCAGCACCCGACAGGGCCACACCGGGGAGCTGTTTTTT | CASTRQGHTGELFF | TRBD1 | . | TRBJ2-2 | TRBV6-4
TGTGCCAGCATCCACTCAACAGGGGGCACTGAAGCTTTCTTT | CASIHSTGGTEAFF | TRBD1 | . | TRBJ1-1 | TRBV6-5
TGCGCCAGCAGCCTGGGGGGCGCCGGGACAGGGGACGAAAAACTGTTTTTT | CASSLGGAGTGDEKLFF | TRBD1 | . | TRBJ1-4 | TRBV5-1
TGTGCCAGTAGTAACCTAGGACGGGCCTCTGGGGCCAACGTCCTGACTTTC | CASSNLGRASGANVLTF | . | . | TRBJ2-6 | TRBV19
TGTGCCAGCAGCGACCCGGGACAGTTGGATACGCAGTATTTT | CASSDPGQLDTQYF | TRBD1 | . | TRBJ2-3 | TRBV9
TGTGCCACCAGCAGCCCTCCCGGAGCAAGCTCTGGAAACACCATATATTTT | CATSSPPGASSGNTIYF | . | . | TRBJ1-3 | TRBV15
TGCGCCAGCAGCCAAGATCCCGACAGGCTCCACGCTAACTATGGCTACACCTTC | CASSQDPDRLHANYGYTF | . | once | TRBJ1-2 | TRBV4-3
TGTGCCAGCAGCCACCCCTCTTGGCTAGCGGGAATTTCCTACGAGCAGTACTTC | CASSHPSWLAGISYEQYF | TRBD2 | few | TRBJ2-7 | TRBV7-2
TGTGCCAGCAACCCGGGGCCCGTTATCGGTTACACCTTC | CASNPGPVIGYTF | . | . | TRBJ1-2 | TRBV28
TGTGCCAGCAGCCGCCTGGACAGACGGGAGACCCAGTACTTC | CASSRLDRRETQYF | . | . | TRBJ2-5 | TRBV14
TGTGCCAGTAGTATTTATAACGAGCAGTACTTC | CASSIYNEQYF | . | . | TRBJ2-7 | TRBV19
TGTGCCAGCAGCTTAGGAGCACCAGGCAAGAACACTGAAGCTTTCTTT | CASSLGAPGKNTEAFF | . | few | TRBJ1-1 | TRBV7-9
TGTGCCAGCAGCTTATGGGGGCCTAGCGGGGGGGCCCACGAGCAGTACTTC | CASSLWGPSGGAHEQYF | TRBD2 | . | TRBJ2-7 | TRBV11-2
TGTGCCACCGTGGGGTTAGGTGAGCAGTTCTTC | CATVGLGEQFF | . | . | TRBJ2-1 | TRBV6-5
TGTGCCAGCACAGGGGCTGAAATTCAGCCCCAGCATTTT | CASTGAEIQPQHF | . | . | TRBJ1-5 | TRBV2
TGTGCCAGTAGAAGCTGGGAGACTGAAGCTTTCTTT | CASRSWETEAFF | . | . | TRBJ1-1 | TRBV19
TGTGCCAGCAGCTATTATTTCGGGACACTGAACACCGGGGAGCTGTTTTTT | CASSYYFGTLNTGELFF | . | . | TRBJ2-2 | TRBV7-2
TGTGCTAGCAGCTTAGAAAGCTCCTACGAGCAGTACTTC | CASSLESSYEQYF | . | . | TRBJ2-7 | TRBV7-7
TGTGCCAGCAGTGTGCGACTAGCGGGGACAGATACGCAGTATTTT | CASSVRLAGTDTQYF | TRBD2 | . | TRBJ2-3 | TRBV2
TGTGCCAGCAGTTTCACCTCGGGACTAGTAGTATACGAGCAGTACTTC | CASSFTSGLVVYEQYF | TRBD2 | . | TRBJ2-7 | TRBV13
TGTGCCAGCAGTTACTTGAGGGGGGGGGCTTTCTTT | CASSYLRGGAFF | . | . | TRBJ1-1 | TRBV6-5
TGTGCCAGTAGTATTACACCCCGACAGGGGGGGACTGAAGCTTTCTTT | CASSITPRQGGTEAFF | TRBD1 | few | TRBJ1-1 | TRBV19
TGCGCCAGCAGCGGAAGGGGCTTGGACGAGCAGTACTTC | CASSGRGLDEQYF | . | . | TRBJ2-7 | TRBV5-1
TGCGCCAGCAGCTTGGGTCTGAGGGAGGGCCTGGAGACCCAGTACTTC | CASSLGLREGLETQYF | TRBD2 | . | TRBJ2-5 | TRBV5-1
TGTGCCAGTAGTCCCCTGGGGGGACAGAGTTCGTCGGAGCAGTACTTC | CASSPLGGQSSSEQYF | . | . | TRBJ2-7 | TRBV19
TGCGCCAGCAGCCAGGGGGGCGGAGTTAATGAAAAACTGTTTTTT | CASSQGGGVNEKLFF | . | . | TRBJ1-4 | TRBV4-3
TGCGCCAGCAGCCCGGCGATTGATTCACCCCTCCACTTT | CASSPAIDSPLHF | . | . | TRBJ1-6 | TRBV5-1
TGTGCCAGCAGCTTCGGGGGGGTTTGGACATGGGCTTTCTTT | CASSFGGVWTWAFF | . | . | TRBJ1-1 | TRBV7-2
TGTGCCAGCAGCTTAATCCGGTACGTGAACACTGAAGCTTTCTTT | CASSLIRYVNTEAFF | . | . | TRBJ1-1 | TRBV11-2
TGTGCCAGCAGTTCCGGGATCTTTTCCTACGAGCAGTACTTC | CASSSGIFSYEQYF | . | few | TRBJ2-7 | TRBV6-5
TGTGCCAGCAGTTACGTTGGCAGGTCAGAGGACATTCAGTACTTC | CASSYVGRSEDIQYF | . | few | TRBJ2-4 | TRBV6-5
TGTGCCAGCAGCTTGGTTCGGTCCGAGCAGTACTTC | CASSLVRSEQYF | . | . | TRBJ2-7 | TRBV5-4